This T cell receptor beta chain was obtained from a study of cytomegalovirus exposure and HLA in healthy donors. Study-wide points: A missense variant in DCLRE1C was later tied to TCR beta V- and J-gene trimming.

There were likely unrecorded immune exposures, though donors were nominally healthy when sampled. CDR1 is GTSNPN and CDR2 is SVGIG in the germline V gene (reference sequence). The CDR3 contains 14 residues. J was trimmed by 5 bases and V by 3 bases; bases with no gene match: 6. In the PCR, 60 Vbeta and 13 Jbeta primers were used. Per the original methods: Among the unique TCR beta chains that a later analysis counted, roughly 80 million in all, roughly 10 million were shared. The table came from immunoSEQ multiplex PCR; TCRdb's copy has only in-frame clones and leaves some out. Clone size and V and J calls were adopted from that table, with D and trimming inferred from the DNA. The table includes approximately 190,000 clones, more than 9.5% detected once. Only a few counts were recorded for this clone. Its specificity is unknown.

Sequenced material: PBMCs. The origin of this receptor is a man in his forties or fifties in good health and CMV-seropositive. The rearrangement links TRBV30 to TRBJ2-7; 11 bases line up with TRBD1. CDR3 region: CAWSLWDRGNEQYF. CDR3 coding DNA: TGTGCCTGGAGCCTGTGGGACAGGGGGAACGAGCAGTACTTC.